These 10 T cell receptor beta chains share one sample of origin, sequenced in a study of blood T cell repertoires in COVID-19. TCRdb's table, derived via immunoSEQ multiplex PCR, lists solely in-frame clones and lacks some. The table records approximately 220,000 clones, roughly 80% of them present only once. Sequencing input: PBMCs or T cells enriched from blood (not recorded which). Receptors originate from a woman in her thirties or forties with acute COVID-19.

The chain couples TRBV7-3 to TRBJ2-2; 8 nucleotides match TRBD1. Germline CDR1 reads SGHTA; CDR2 reads FQGTGA. Trimming removed 5 bases from V and 4 bases from J; junction bases left unmatched: 9. This CDR3 is 16 amino acids long. CDR3 region: CASSPQGARGTGELFF. The CDR3 DNA follows: TGTGCCAGCAGCCCCCAGGGGGCGCGGGGCACCGGGGAGCTGTTTTTT.

The chain couples TRBV7-9 to TRBJ2-1, with a weak D call TRBD1 (5 bases). Germline CDR1 and CDR2: SEHNR and FQNEAQ (reference sequence). V was shortened by 5 bases and J by 7 bases, with 18 bases between the two germline ends. The CDR3 length is 15 residues. CDR3 region: CASSKDRIGPNEQFF. The CDR3 DNA reads TGTGCCAGCAGCAAAGACAGAATTGGTCCGAATGAGCAGTTCTTC.

This clone showed up just once. J is TRBJ2-5 and V is TRBV5-4; 7 positions agree with TRBD1. The CDR3 covers 15 residues. The germline V gene has CDR1 SGHNT and CDR2 YYREEE (reference sequence). The V gene end was trimmed by 4 bases and the J gene end by 1 base; junction bases not matched to a gene: 7. In DNA, the CDR3 is TGTGCCAGCAGCATGGACAGGAGCCTCCAAGAGACCCAGTACTTC. Translation gives CASSMDRSLQETQYF. The full variable domain, in which reference TRBV5-4 and TRBJ2-5 provide the parts outside the CDR3, is ETGVTQSPTHLIKTRGQQVTLRCSSQSGHNTVSWYQQALGQGPQFIFQYYREEENGRGNFPPRFSGLQFPNYSSELNVNALELDDSALYLCASSMDRSLQETQYFGPGTRLLVL.

The chain links TRBV4-2 to TRBJ2-1; 9 bases are shared with TRBD2. This CDR3 contains 14 residues. Germline loops: CDR1 LGHNA, CDR2 YNFKEQ. V was clipped by 3 bases and J by 4 bases; unmatched bases: 1. The CDR3 protein is CASSQGLAYNEQFF. In DNA, the CDR3 is TGTGCCAGCAGCCAGGGACTAGCTTACAATGAGCAGTTCTTC.

This clone was seen more than once but under ten times. The chain combines TRBV4-1 with TRBJ1-4, with TRBD1 as a possible D gene (6 bases). The V gene's germline CDR1 is MGHRA and CDR2 YSYEKL. CDR3 size: 14 residues. The V end lost 3 bases, the J end lost 4 bases, and 9 bases lay between the germline ends. CDR3 DNA: TGCGCCAGCAGCCAGACAGGCCTTAATGAAAAACTGTTTTTT. Its translation: CASSQTGLNEKLFF.

The J gene is TRBJ1-2, the V gene TRBV30, with a tentative D call TRBD1 (6 bases). The germline gives CDR1 GTSNPN, CDR2 SVGIG (reference sequence). This CDR3 has 14 residues. Trimming took off 3 bases at V and 4 bases at J, with 15 bases between the two ends. The DNA for the CDR3 is TGTGCCTGGAGGGGGGCAACGACAGGCTATGGCTACACCTTC. Its translation: CAWRGATTGYGYTF.

The chain combines TRBV11-2 with TRBJ1-1; no firm D call. Germline V gene data show CDR1 as SGHAT and CDR2 as FQNNGV. The CDR3 runs to 13 residues. Trimming took off 4 bases at V and 4 bases at J, with 10 bases between the two ends. CDR3 sequence reads: CASSSSIGTEAFF. DNA for the CDR3: TGTGCCAGCAGCTCCTCTATTGGCACTGAAGCTTTCTTT.

The chain combines TRBV5-6 with TRBJ2-1; a possible D gene is TRBD2 (7 bases). CDR1 is SGHDT, CDR2 YYEEEE, per germline. The CDR3 has 17 amino acids. The ends were cut back, 5 bases at V and 2 bases at J, with 20 bases in the middle. For the CDR3, the DNA is TGTGCCAGCAGGGGGGGGCCGTACAGGGATACCTACAATGAGCAGTTCTTC. Translating gives CASRGGPYRDTYNEQFF. Together with reference TRBV5-6 and TRBJ2-1, the CDR3 gives the full variable domain: DAGVTQSPTHLIKTRGQQVTLRCSPKSGHDTVSWYQQALGQGPQFIFQYYEEEERQRGNFPDRFSGHQFPNYSSELNVNALLLGDSALYLCASRGGPYRDTYNEQFFGPGTRLTVL.

The chain recombines TRBV30 with TRBJ1-4, with 11 bases lining up with TRBD1. This CDR3 region has 15 residues. CDR1 is GTSNPN, CDR2 SVGIG, per germline (reference sequence). Losses at the gene ends were 1 base for V and 7 bases for J; bases not matched to a gene: 5. This chain's CDR3 is CAWSAGTGGIEKLFF. The DNA for the CDR3 is TGTGCCTGGAGTGCCGGGACAGGGGGAATTGAAAAACTGTTTTTT.

The chain employs TRBV12-5 and TRBJ1-5; a weak D match, TRBD1 (5 bases). This CDR3 contains 13 residues. The V end lost 4 bases, the J end lost 8 bases, and 12 bases lay between the germline ends. The germline CDR1 and CDR2 sequences are LGHNT and FRNRAP. The CDR3 loop reads CASGSPRVKPQHF. The CDR3 DNA is TGTGCTAGTGGTTCTCCCAGGGTCAAGCCCCAGCATTTT.